These T cell receptor beta chains were read from a single sample in a study of blood T cell repertoires in COVID-19. Clones were sequenced by immunoSEQ multiplex PCR, and TCRdb holds only the in-frame ones, with some missing. The sample includes around 250,000 clones, around 93% of them seen just once. Sequenced sample: PBMCs or T cells enriched from blood (not recorded which). Source of these receptors: a human donor in a cohort exposed to, infected with or recovered from COVID-19 (not recorded which). The donor label of this sample is uncertain. Both conserved end residues are part of each CDR3. A D gene is named only where the DNA matches it firmly. Clone sizes are given selectively: once, few, many, or a class where the clone is expanded.

abundance: -
j_gene: TRBJ1-3
v_gene: TRBV5-1
d_gene: -
CDR3aa: CASSLNTAGSSGNTIYF
CDR3nt: TGCGCCAGCAGCCTTAATACCGCAGGGTCCTCTGGAAACACCATATATTTT

abundance: -
j_gene: TRBJ2-3
v_gene: TRBV11-2
d_gene: -
CDR3aa: CASSLQGADTQYF
CDR3nt: TGTGCCAGCAGCTTGCAGGGCGCAGATACGCAGTATTTT

abundance: -
j_gene: TRBJ1-5
v_gene: TRBV12-3/TRBV12-4
d_gene: -
CDR3aa: CASSHQGYQPQHF
CDR3nt: TGTGCCAGCAGCCACCAGGGGTATCAGCCCCAGCATTTT

abundance: -
j_gene: TRBJ1-6
v_gene: TRBV9
d_gene: TRBD1
CDR3aa: CASSGGQGNNSPLHF
CDR3nt: TGTGCCAGCAGCGGGGGACAGGGGAATAATTCACCCCTCCACTTT

abundance: -
j_gene: TRBJ2-1
v_gene: TRBV6-5
d_gene: -
CDR3aa: CASSYRAVSYNEQFF
CDR3nt: TGTGCCAGCAGTTACCGCGCGGTCTCCTACAATGAGCAGTTCTTC

abundance: -
j_gene: TRBJ2-1
v_gene: TRBV30
d_gene: -
CDR3aa: CAWSSRGEQFF
CDR3nt: TGTGCCTGGAGTAGCAGGGGCGAGCAGTTCTTC

abundance: few
j_gene: TRBJ1-1
v_gene: TRBV30
d_gene: TRBD1
CDR3aa: CASSGTGMNTEAFF
CDR3nt: TGTGCCTCCTCCGGGACAGGGATGAACACTGAAGCTTTCTTT

abundance: few
j_gene: TRBJ2-1
v_gene: TRBV6-5
d_gene: TRBD1
CDR3aa: CASSYSEGGAYNEQFF
CDR3nt: TGTGCCAGCAGTTACTCAGAAGGGGGCGCCTACAATGAGCAGTTCTTC

abundance: -
j_gene: TRBJ1-1
v_gene: TRBV27
d_gene: TRBD1
CDR3aa: CASSFQGGRLNTEAFF
CDR3nt: TGTGCCAGCAGTTTCCAGGGGGGACGGCTGAACACTGAAGCTTTCTTT

abundance: once
j_gene: TRBJ2-3
v_gene: TRBV30
d_gene: TRBD2
CDR3aa: CAWSVELAGSDTQYF
CDR3nt: TGTGCCTGGAGTGTTGAACTAGCGGGATCAGATACGCAGTATTTT

abundance: -
j_gene: TRBJ2-7
v_gene: TRBV6-5
d_gene: -
CDR3aa: CASRRGLSSYEQYF
CDR3nt: TGTGCCAGCAGGAGGGGGTTAAGCTCCTACGAGCAGTACTTC

abundance: -
j_gene: TRBJ1-1
v_gene: TRBV4-1
d_gene: TRBD1
CDR3aa: CASSRPGTENTEAFF
CDR3nt: TGCGCCAGCAGCCGTCCCGGGACAGAGAACACTGAAGCTTTCTTT

abundance: -
j_gene: TRBJ2-1
v_gene: TRBV15
d_gene: TRBD2
CDR3aa: CATSRDGGIAGGNNEQFF
CDR3nt: TGTGCCACCAGCAGAGACGGAGGGATAGCGGGGGGCAACAATGAGCAGTTCTTC

abundance: -
j_gene: TRBJ1-1
v_gene: TRBV28
d_gene: -
CDR3aa: CASNRGRNTEAFF
CDR3nt: TGTGCCAGCAACCGGGGGAGGAACACTGAAGCTTTCTTT

abundance: -
j_gene: TRBJ2-3
v_gene: TRBV4-3
d_gene: TRBD1
CDR3aa: CASSQNLPGQGTDTQYF
CDR3nt: TGCGCCAGCAGCCAAAACTTGCCGGGACAGGGCACAGATACGCAGTATTTT

abundance: -
j_gene: TRBJ1-1
v_gene: TRBV2
d_gene: -
CDR3aa: CASSEARLSTEAFF
CDR3nt: TGTGCCAGCAGTGAAGCGCGGCTTTCGACTGAAGCTTTCTTT

abundance: -
j_gene: TRBJ2-7
v_gene: TRBV6-2/TRBV6-3
d_gene: -
CDR3aa: CASSSMTGRSYEQYF
CDR3nt: TGTGCCAGCAGTTCCATGACAGGGAGGTCCTACGAGCAGTACTTC

abundance: -
j_gene: TRBJ1-2
v_gene: TRBV6-5
d_gene: TRBD1
CDR3aa: CASRPDRDYGYTF
CDR3nt: TGTGCCAGCAGGCCCGACAGGGACTATGGCTACACCTTC

abundance: few
j_gene: TRBJ1-1
v_gene: TRBV3-1/TRBV3-2
d_gene: -
CDR3aa: CASSLSLTGEAFF
CDR3nt: TGTGCCAGCAGCCTGAGTCTTACAGGGGAAGCTTTCTTT

abundance: -
j_gene: TRBJ1-5
v_gene: TRBV3-1/TRBV3-2
d_gene: -
CDR3aa: CASSPPGVNQPQHF
CDR3nt: TGTGCCAGCAGCCCCCCGGGAGTGAATCAGCCCCAGCATTTT

abundance: -
j_gene: TRBJ2-1
v_gene: TRBV7-6
d_gene: -
CDR3aa: CASSLGGGPWNEQFF
CDR3nt: TGTGCCAGCAGCTTAGGGGGGGGGCCGTGGAATGAGCAGTTCTTC

abundance: -
j_gene: TRBJ1-1
v_gene: TRBV10-3
d_gene: -
CDR3aa: CAISEEATVEAFF
CDR3nt: TGTGCCATCAGTGAAGAGGCTACCGTTGAAGCTTTCTTT